The source of this T cell receptor (beta chain) is a study of siplizumab effects on memory and regulatory T cells. General study points: With siplizumab, Treg-derived clones averaged about 70% of mappable alloreactive CD4+ clones, versus 26.9% in controls. The authors could not assign a naive or memory phenotype to roughly 75-97% of proliferating CD4+ or CD8+ clones. Contribution to the alloresponse seemed major for naive T cells, which also seemed more diverse than memory cells.

This CDR3 is built from 14 residues. CDR1 and CDR2 from the germline V gene are MNHNY and SVGAGI (reference sequence). The V gene end was trimmed by 0 bases and the J gene end by 4 bases; junction bases not matched to a gene: 1. Regarding this clone: As yet, its antigen is unknown.

TCR templates, some 10^5 per sample, were assayed. Generated by immunoSEQ multiplex PCR, the TCRdb table keeps only in-frame clones and is missing some. The sample holds approximately 100,000 clones, around 90% seen once. The source is a human donor in good health. The sample taken for sequencing was Tregs sorted from blood. This chain connects TRBV6-6 to TRBJ2-7; 9 nucleotides line up with TRBD1. CDR3 in DNA: TGTGCCAGCAGTTACTCTGGACAGGGGTACGAGCAGTACTTC. Translated, it gives CASSYSGQGYEQYF.